The text below deals with one TCR beta chain. Its antigen is undetermined. The V gene's germline CDR1 is SGHVS and CDR2 FNYEAQ. V lost 6 bases, J lost 4 bases, and 14 bases stayed unmatched. CDR3 length equals 16 residues. The entry originates in a study of response to subunit inactivated influenza vaccine. Whole-study findings and limits: Only a handful of new T cells, the authors suggested, are recruited with each seasonal influenza vaccination.

MiXCR, applied by TCRdb to the RT-PCR reads, yields one record per CDR3 protein. The sample records around 490,000 distinct CDR3 sequences, less than 8% being singletons. Source: PBMCs from blood, taken around 2 years after vaccination. This sequence joins TRBV7-6 and TRBJ2-5; 7 bases match TRBD2. This receptor was taken from a man aged 50-75 years who received an inactivated influenza vaccine. This CDR3 is CASRRGGGGSRETQYF. The CDR3 DNA is TGTGCCAGCAGACGAGGAGGCGGCGGGAGTAGAGAGACCCAGTACTTC.